Listed below are T cell receptor beta chains from one sample, sequenced in a study of blood T cell repertoires in COVID-19. This table comes from immunoSEQ multiplex PCR, and its TCRdb copy is limited to in-frame clones, with some not included. The sample has a few hundred thousand clones; roughly 84% are singletons. The source material was peripheral blood. The source of these receptors is a human donor in a cohort sampled during active COVID-19. Each CDR3 is given with its conserved first and last residue. A D gene is named only where the DNA matches it firmly. Some rows mark clone size as missing; the rest say once, few, many or name a class of expanded clone.

CDR3nt: TGTGCCAGCAGCTTAACTAGCGTGAACACAGATACGCAGTATTTT; CDR3aa: CASSLTSVNTDTQYF; j_gene: TRBJ2-3; v_gene: TRBV6-5; abundance: NA; d_gene: TRBD2
CDR3nt: TGTGCCACCAGCAGAGATCATCTAGGAGCCGCGGGGGACCGCTCGAACACCATATATTTT; CDR3aa: CATSRDHLGAAGDRSNTIYF; j_gene: TRBJ1-3; v_gene: TRBV15; abundance: NA; d_gene: NA
CDR3nt: TGTGCCAGCAGCTTAGCCCTGGGCAGATTAGAGACCCAGTACTTC; CDR3aa: CASSLALGRLETQYF; j_gene: TRBJ2-5; v_gene: TRBV7-8; abundance: NA; d_gene: NA
CDR3nt: TGTGCCAGCAGCTTGGGCGCAGCGGGGGGGCGAAAAGAGACCCAGTACTTC; CDR3aa: CASSLGAAGGRKETQYF; j_gene: TRBJ2-5; v_gene: TRBV11-2; abundance: few; d_gene: TRBD2
CDR3nt: TGTGCCAGCAGGCCGAACAGGGAAAACTATGGCTACACCTTC; CDR3aa: CASRPNRENYGYTF; j_gene: TRBJ1-2; v_gene: TRBV6-5; abundance: NA; d_gene: NA
CDR3nt: TGTGCCAGCAGCGATTCCGGGACAAACAATCAGCCCCAGCATTTT; CDR3aa: CASSDSGTNNQPQHF; j_gene: TRBJ1-5; v_gene: TRBV5-6; abundance: NA; d_gene: NA
CDR3nt: TGTGCCAGCAGTGTTGGTCCAGGCTCCTATAATTCACCCCTCCACTTT; CDR3aa: CASSVGPGSYNSPLHF; j_gene: TRBJ1-6; v_gene: TRBV2; abundance: once; d_gene: NA
CDR3nt: TGTGCCAGCAGCTTGTATGGCGGAAGCACAGATACGCAGTATTTT; CDR3aa: CASSLYGGSTDTQYF; j_gene: TRBJ2-3; v_gene: TRBV5-4; abundance: NA; d_gene: NA
CDR3nt: TGTGCCAGCAGCTTATTCCAGGGCGCCTACGAGCAGTACTTC; CDR3aa: CASSLFQGAYEQYF; j_gene: TRBJ2-7; v_gene: TRBV7-8; abundance: NA; d_gene: NA
CDR3nt: TGTGCCAGCAGCCGACAGGGACAGGGGTTAACTGAAGCTTTCTTT; CDR3aa: CASSRQGQGLTEAFF; j_gene: TRBJ1-1; v_gene: TRBV6-5; abundance: once; d_gene: TRBD1
CDR3nt: TGCGCCAGCAGCTTGGGACAGGCCCGAAGGAACACTGAAGCTTTCTTT; CDR3aa: CASSLGQARRNTEAFF; j_gene: TRBJ1-1; v_gene: TRBV5-1; abundance: few; d_gene: NA
CDR3nt: TGCACCAGCAGCCAACCCCCCAGGGCTAGTACGTCCTACAATGAGCAGTTCTTC; CDR3aa: CTSSQPPRASTSYNEQFF; j_gene: TRBJ2-1; v_gene: TRBV1; abundance: NA; d_gene: NA
CDR3nt: TGTGCCAGCTCACCACCGGAAGCCAGGGGCACATCGAACACTGAAGCTTTCTTT; CDR3aa: CASSPPEARGTSNTEAFF; j_gene: TRBJ1-1; v_gene: TRBV18; abundance: NA; d_gene: NA
CDR3nt: TGTGCCAGCAGTCCAGGACAGTCGAACACCGGGGAGCTGTTTTTT; CDR3aa: CASSPGQSNTGELFF; j_gene: TRBJ2-2; v_gene: TRBV6-2/TRBV6-3; abundance: once; d_gene: NA
CDR3nt: TGTGCCAGCTGGGCCTCAGGGCGGAACACTGAAGCTTTCTTT; CDR3aa: CASWASGRNTEAFF; j_gene: TRBJ1-1; v_gene: TRBV16; abundance: few; d_gene: NA
CDR3nt: TGTGCCATCAGTGGGCAAGCGGGGGGATCAGGAGATACGCAGTATTTT; CDR3aa: CAISGQAGGSGDTQYF; j_gene: TRBJ2-3; v_gene: TRBV10-3; abundance: NA; d_gene: TRBD2
CDR3nt: TGTGCCATCTCCCTAGCGGGGGAGTACGAGCAGTACTTC; CDR3aa: CAISLAGEYEQYF; j_gene: TRBJ2-7; v_gene: TRBV10-3; abundance: NA; d_gene: TRBD2
CDR3nt: TGTGCCAGCAGCTTAGCGTTTGGCGGGCAAAGCTCCTACAATGAGCAGTTCTTC; CDR3aa: CASSLAFGGQSSYNEQFF; j_gene: TRBJ2-1; v_gene: TRBV7-2; abundance: NA; d_gene: NA
CDR3nt: TGTGCCAGTAGTTACAGGGGGCAGATTGATGGCTACACCTTC; CDR3aa: CASSYRGQIDGYTF; j_gene: TRBJ1-2; v_gene: TRBV19; abundance: NA; d_gene: TRBD1
CDR3nt: TGTGCCAGCTCACTAACAGGACAGGGGGCTCTTAACTATGGCTACACCTTC; CDR3aa: CASSLTGQGALNYGYTF; j_gene: TRBJ1-2; v_gene: TRBV18; abundance: NA; d_gene: TRBD1
CDR3nt: TGCGCCAGCAGCCAGGACAGCGCGAACACCGGGGAGCTGTTTTTT; CDR3aa: CASSQDSANTGELFF; j_gene: TRBJ2-2; v_gene: TRBV4-3; abundance: once; d_gene: NA
CDR3nt: TGTGCCAGCTCGCAACCGGGACAGGGCATAGTCTTCTTC; CDR3aa: CASSQPGQGIVFF; j_gene: TRBJ1-2; v_gene: TRBV18; abundance: NA; d_gene: TRBD1
CDR3nt: TGTGCCAGCAGCCAAGATAGTGCCGCAGGATCCTACGAGCAGTACTTC; CDR3aa: CASSQDSAAGSYEQYF; j_gene: TRBJ2-7; v_gene: TRBV14; abundance: NA; d_gene: NA
CDR3nt: TGCGCCAGCAGGGCGGACGGGAACTCTGGAAACACCATATATTTT; CDR3aa: CASRADGNSGNTIYF; j_gene: TRBJ1-3; v_gene: TRBV5-1; abundance: NA; d_gene: NA
CDR3nt: TGTGCCAGCAGCGTCTACACAGATGAAAAACTGTTTTTT; CDR3aa: CASSVYTDEKLFF; j_gene: TRBJ1-4; v_gene: TRBV11-2; abundance: NA; d_gene: NA
CDR3nt: TGCGCCAGCAGCCCGGGACTAGCGGGGGGCACAGATACGCAGTATTTT; CDR3aa: CASSPGLAGGTDTQYF; j_gene: TRBJ2-3; v_gene: TRBV5-1; abundance: NA; d_gene: TRBD2
CDR3nt: TGTGCCAGCAGCTTAGCGGGAGATGGGAATGAGCAGTTCTTC; CDR3aa: CASSLAGDGNEQFF; j_gene: TRBJ2-1; v_gene: TRBV7-9; abundance: NA; d_gene: NA
CDR3nt: TGTGCCAGCAGTTCGGACAGGGGGCACACCGGGGAGCTGTTTTTT; CDR3aa: CASSSDRGHTGELFF; j_gene: TRBJ2-2; v_gene: TRBV6-5; abundance: NA; d_gene: TRBD1
CDR3nt: TGTGCCAGCAGCAGGACCGGACTAGCGGAAAATGAGCAGTTCTTC; CDR3aa: CASSRTGLAENEQFF; j_gene: TRBJ2-1; v_gene: TRBV11-3; abundance: NA; d_gene: TRBD2
CDR3nt: TGTGCCAGCAGTGGGACTAGCGGGGGGAGGTTTTATGAGCAGTTCTTC; CDR3aa: CASSGTSGGRFYEQFF; j_gene: TRBJ2-1; v_gene: TRBV6-2/TRBV6-3; abundance: NA; d_gene: TRBD2
CDR3nt: TGCAGCGTTGAAATGACGGGGGGCTACACCTTC; CDR3aa: CSVEMTGGYTF; j_gene: TRBJ1-2; v_gene: TRBV29-1; abundance: NA; d_gene: NA
CDR3nt: TGTGCCAGCAGCTGGGACAGGGGGTATGGCTACACCTTC; CDR3aa: CASSWDRGYGYTF; j_gene: TRBJ1-2; v_gene: TRBV7-2; abundance: NA; d_gene: TRBD1
CDR3nt: TGCGCCAGCAGCCCCACAGGCTGGACCCAAGACAATCAGCCCCAGCATTTT; CDR3aa: CASSPTGWTQDNQPQHF; j_gene: TRBJ1-5; v_gene: TRBV4-1; abundance: NA; d_gene: NA
CDR3nt: TGTGCCAGCAGCTGGGGGGAAGAGACCCAGTACTTC; CDR3aa: CASSWGEETQYF; j_gene: TRBJ2-5; v_gene: TRBV5-4; abundance: NA; d_gene: NA
CDR3nt: TGTGCCAGCAGCTCCAGACAGAGTGCTAGCACAGATACGCAGTATTTT; CDR3aa: CASSSRQSASTDTQYF; j_gene: TRBJ2-3; v_gene: TRBV13; abundance: NA; d_gene: NA
CDR3nt: TGCGCCAGCAGTGCCCAGGGAGGGGTGAACACTGAAGCTTTCTTT; CDR3aa: CASSAQGGVNTEAFF; j_gene: TRBJ1-1; v_gene: TRBV5-1; abundance: NA; d_gene: NA
CDR3nt: TGTGCCAGTGGTCTCGGAGGAGACACTGAAGCTTTCTTT; CDR3aa: CASGLGGDTEAFF; j_gene: TRBJ1-1; v_gene: TRBV19; abundance: NA; d_gene: NA
CDR3nt: TGTGCCAGCAGTTTCTATGGGAGCAACTATGGCTACACCTTC; CDR3aa: CASSFYGSNYGYTF; j_gene: TRBJ1-2; v_gene: TRBV27; abundance: NA; d_gene: NA
CDR3nt: TGTGCCAGCAGCGTAGTCGGGGGGCCGGCAGATACGCAGTATTTT; CDR3aa: CASSVVGGPADTQYF; j_gene: TRBJ2-3; v_gene: TRBV9; abundance: NA; d_gene: NA
CDR3nt: TGTGCCAGCAGCTTGGGAGGTGAACTCTCCTACGAGCAGTACTTC; CDR3aa: CASSLGGELSYEQYF; j_gene: TRBJ2-7; v_gene: TRBV5-5; abundance: NA; d_gene: NA
CDR3nt: TGCGCCAGCAGCAAGACAGGGAGCCTCTCTGGAAACACCATATATTTT; CDR3aa: CASSKTGSLSGNTIYF; j_gene: TRBJ1-3; v_gene: TRBV5-1; abundance: NA; d_gene: TRBD1
CDR3nt: TGCGCCAGCAGCCAAGTCGGACTAGCGGGAAGGGTTAGCACAGATACGCAGTATTTT; CDR3aa: CASSQVGLAGRVSTDTQYF; j_gene: TRBJ2-3; v_gene: TRBV4-1; abundance: NA; d_gene: TRBD2
CDR3nt: TGTGCCAGCAGCGAAAACATAGCTGACGAGCAGTACTTC; CDR3aa: CASSENIADEQYF; j_gene: TRBJ2-7; v_gene: TRBV9; abundance: many; d_gene: NA
CDR3nt: TGTGCCTCGGGACTAGCGGGAGGGAAGCAGTTCTTC; CDR3aa: CASGLAGGKQFF; j_gene: TRBJ2-1; v_gene: TRBV19; abundance: few; d_gene: TRBD2
CDR3nt: TGTGCCAGCAGCGAGCAAAATTCACCCCTCCACTTT; CDR3aa: CASSEQNSPLHF; j_gene: TRBJ1-6; v_gene: TRBV5-4; abundance: NA; d_gene: NA
CDR3nt: TGTGCCAGCAGTTCCGGGACAGGGGATGAAAAACTGTTTTTT; CDR3aa: CASSSGTGDEKLFF; j_gene: TRBJ1-4; v_gene: TRBV6-5; abundance: NA; d_gene: TRBD1
CDR3nt: TGTGCCAGCAGCCAAGGACTACTAGCGGGGGGGAACTACGAGCAGTACTTC; CDR3aa: CASSQGLLAGGNYEQYF; j_gene: TRBJ2-7; v_gene: TRBV3-1/TRBV3-2; abundance: NA; d_gene: TRBD2
CDR3nt: TGTGCCAGCAGCAACCGATTAGTGGCGGGCCAGCCCCAGCATTTT; CDR3aa: CASSNRLVAGQPQHF; j_gene: TRBJ1-5; v_gene: TRBV21-1; abundance: NA; d_gene: NA
CDR3nt: TGTGCCACCAGAAACAGGCTACCTCCTTACGAGCAGTACTTC; CDR3aa: CATRNRLPPYEQYF; j_gene: TRBJ2-7; v_gene: TRBV15; abundance: NA; d_gene: NA
CDR3nt: TGCAGCGCATTAGCTACACAAGAGACCCAGTACTTC; CDR3aa: CSALATQETQYF; j_gene: TRBJ2-5; v_gene: TRBV29-1; abundance: NA; d_gene: NA
CDR3nt: TGCGCCAGCAGCTTGGTCGGCAGGGGTGAAGAGACCCAGTACTTC; CDR3aa: CASSLVGRGEETQYF; j_gene: TRBJ2-5; v_gene: TRBV5-1; abundance: NA; d_gene: NA
CDR3nt: TGTGCCAGCTCACCTTTTAGGGACACCTTGAACACTGAAGCTTTCTTT; CDR3aa: CASSPFRDTLNTEAFF; j_gene: TRBJ1-1; v_gene: TRBV18; abundance: NA; d_gene: NA
CDR3nt: TGTGCCAGTAGTTCGGGACTAGCGGGAGGAGAAAGGGTTCGAGATACGCAGTATTTT; CDR3aa: CASSSGLAGGERVRDTQYF; j_gene: TRBJ2-3; v_gene: TRBV19; abundance: NA; d_gene: TRBD2
CDR3nt: TGTGCCAGCAGCTTTGACAGGGCCTCTGGAAACACCATATATTTT; CDR3aa: CASSFDRASGNTIYF; j_gene: TRBJ1-3; v_gene: TRBV7-2; abundance: once; d_gene: TRBD1